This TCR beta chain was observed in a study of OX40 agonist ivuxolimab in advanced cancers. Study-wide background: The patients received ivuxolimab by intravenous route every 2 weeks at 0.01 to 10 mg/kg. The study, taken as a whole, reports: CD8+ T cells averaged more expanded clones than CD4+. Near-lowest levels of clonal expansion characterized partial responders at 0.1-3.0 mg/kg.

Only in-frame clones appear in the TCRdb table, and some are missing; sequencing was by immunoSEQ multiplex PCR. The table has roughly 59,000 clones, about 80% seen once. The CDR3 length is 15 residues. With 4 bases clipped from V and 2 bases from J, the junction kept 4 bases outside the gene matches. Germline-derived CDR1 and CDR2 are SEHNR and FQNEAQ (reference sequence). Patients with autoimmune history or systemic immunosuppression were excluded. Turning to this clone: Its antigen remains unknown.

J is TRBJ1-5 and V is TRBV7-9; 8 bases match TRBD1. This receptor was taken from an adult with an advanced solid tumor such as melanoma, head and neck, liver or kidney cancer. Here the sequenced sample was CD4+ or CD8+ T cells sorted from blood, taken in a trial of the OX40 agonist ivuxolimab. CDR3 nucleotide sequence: TGTGCCAGCAGCTCCGGGACAGGCGGCAATCAGCCCCAGCATTTT. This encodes CASSSGTGGNQPQHF. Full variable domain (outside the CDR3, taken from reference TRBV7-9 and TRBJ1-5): DTGVSQNPRHKITKRGQNVTFRCDPISEHNRLYWYRQTLGQGPEFLTYFQNEAQLEKSRLLSDRFSAERPKGSFSTLEIQRTEQGDSAMYLCASSSGTGGNQPQHFGDGTRLSIL.